This record covers a single TCR beta chain. Its target is not known. It was with 60 Vbeta and 13 Jbeta primers that the PCR ran. Data came from immunoSEQ multiplex PCR; TCRdb stores just in-frame clones and leaves some out. The data show about 100,000 clones, 77% seen once. The sample originates from a study of cytomegalovirus exposure and HLA in healthy donors. Study information: Across around 400 genotyped donors, 65% to 90% landed in the Caucasian-associated ancestry cluster. Study conclusions and caveats: TCR beta V segments were, for the most part, productive about 87% or about 30% of the time in an earlier analysis. TRBV6-2, TRBV6-3 and some other V segments were excluded as indistinguishable. It was in a later analysis that TCR association rates were seen to vary by HLA locus, highest for DRB1 and lowest for HLA-C.

V lost 5 bases and J lost 5, with 21 bases in between. Germline V lookup: CDR1 SGHTA, CDR2 FQGNSA. This CDR3 contains 16 residues. V and J are TRBV7-2 and TRBJ1-1, with D possibly matching TRBD1 (5 bases). The sequence derives from a male donor in good health and CMV-seropositive. The sequencing input was PBMCs. DNA of the CDR3: TGTGCCAGCAGCCCCAGGACCTCGGGGGGAGGGACTGAAGCTTTCTTT. Translating it yields CASSPRTSGGGTEAFF.